This T cell receptor beta chain is drawn from a study of T-cell memory formation after mild COVID-19. The overall study: For the most part, TCR clusters were specific to one donor. Regarding the study as a whole: The study found balanced CD4/CD8 in clones contracting day 15 to 85 and a CD4+ lean in later expanders. Unconfirmed was the SARS-CoV-2 specificity of second-wave clones that peaked on day 37.

Trimming removed 0 bases from V and 5 bases from J, with 11 bases in between. This CDR3 contains 15 residues. The germline CDR1 and CDR2 sequences are SGHAT and FQDESV (reference sequence). Turning to this clonotype: Its cognate antigen is unknown.

5'RACE with constant-segment primers built TCRalpha and TCRbeta cDNA libraries with UMIs. TCRdb recomputed calls from the 5' RACE reads with MiXCR, one row per CDR3 protein. The sample gives roughly 320,000 distinct CDR3 sequences, around 30% of which show up once; less than 15% is in the top ten. V gene TRBV11-1 combines with J gene TRBJ2-1; D remains ambiguous. The TCR sequence derives from an adult woman who had mild COVID-19 (a few samples of this study predate the infection). Cell type and time point are not known. The material sequenced was PBMCs or a T cell subset sorted from them (not recorded which). CDR3 loop: CASSLAQVENNEQFF. CDR3 sequence (DNA): TGTGCCAGCAGCTTAGCCCAGGTGGAGAACAATGAGCAGTTCTTC.